These 4 T cell receptor beta chains share one sample of origin, sequenced in a study of T cell repertoires in cytomegalovirus infection. One entry per CDR3 protein, called by TCRdb with MiXCR from the reads. The sample contains fewer than 400,000 distinct CDR3 sequences, around a sixth of which appear only once. The sample comprised PBMCs. The receptor source for this set is a human donor in good health (CMV status not recorded). Some clones in this sample may be carry-over from other donors' samples.

This clonotype was recorded a few times. The rearrangement links TRBV6-1 to TRBJ2-7; D is ambiguous. CDR1 is MNHNS and CDR2 is SASEGT in the germline V gene. V lost 2 bases to trimming and J lost 4 bases, with 3 bases between them. There are 11 residues in the CDR3. The CDR3 is CASSEWYEQYF. The DNA for the CDR3 is TGTGCCAGCAGTGAATGGTACGAGCAGTACTTC.

This clonotype has more than one count but fewer than ten. The chain is built from TRBV5-4 and TRBJ2-1; 15 bases are a match to TRBD2. CDR1 and CDR2 from the germline V gene are SGHNT and YYREEE (reference sequence). The junction had 5 bases not matched to a gene; V was cut back by 0 bases and J by 4 bases. The CDR3 extends over 18 amino acids. For the CDR3, the DNA is TGTGCCAGCAGCTTGGGAGGACTAGCGGGGGGGATTTACAATGAGCAGTTCTTC. This translates into CASSLGGLAGGIYNEQFF.

A word on this clonotype: A much larger clone lies one base from this, so it may be a read error. The rearrangement joins TRBV6-1 to TRBJ1-1, with 7 positions matching TRBD1. The CDR3 loop spans 15 amino acids. V was clipped by 8 bases and J by 3 bases; unmatched bases: 12. The V gene's germline CDR1 is MNHNS and CDR2 SASEGT. The CDR3 DNA follows: TGTGCCAGCCGCCGGCAATACAGGGGCCACACTGAAGCTTTCTTT. Amino acids: CASRRQYRGHTEAFF.

CDR3: CATATGNNQPQHF. CDR3 nucleotides: TGTGCCACCGCGACAGGAAACAATCAGCCCCAGCATTTT. V is TRBV19 and J is TRBJ1-5; possible D gene TRBD1, 6 bases. Looked up from germline, CDR1 is LNHDA and CDR2 is SQIVND (reference sequence). The CDR3 is made up of 13 amino acids. V gave up 10 bases and J gave up 3 bases, with 13 bases separating them.